These 10 T cell receptor beta chains originate from one sample sequenced in a study of blood T cells in healthy people across ages. Combining a sample-barcoded 5' primer with a J-beta primer mix, a second PCR ran for roughly 6 to 12 cycles. TCRdb fed the 5' RACE reads into MiXCR, producing one record per CDR3 protein. The sample yields 380,000 or so distinct CDR3 sequences, about 49% seen once. The material sequenced was blood. The receptors here all came from a man aged 55-75 years in good health.

This rearrangement joins TRBV20-1 to TRBJ1-2; D call uncertain. CDR3 length equals 15 residues. Trimming removed 0 bases from V and 6 bases from J, with 17 bases in between. Germline V gene lookup returns CDR1 DFQATT and CDR2 SNEGSKA (reference sequence). CDR3 nucleotides: TGCAGTGCTAGAGATTCCGGCAACCATGGGCATGGCTACACCTTC. Its translation is CSARDSGNHGHGYTF.

The chain combines TRBV10-3 with TRBJ2-1, with 10 positions matching TRBD2. Germline lookup yields CDR1 ENHRY and CDR2 SYGVKD. Trimming took 3 bases from V and 6 from J; bases not matched to a gene: 2. There are 14 residues in the CDR3. CDR3 region: CAISELAGPNEQFF. CDR3 nucleotides: TGTGCCATCAGTGAACTAGCGGGACCCAATGAGCAGTTCTTC.

The chain combines TRBV7-2 with TRBJ2-4; D is ambiguous. Looked up from germline, CDR1 is SGHTA and CDR2 is FQGNSA. There are 19 residues in the CDR3. V shed 1 base and J shed 3 bases, with 22 bases lying between them. The CDR3 spells CASSLGLVGSTLGKNIQYF. In DNA, the CDR3 is TGTGCCAGCAGCTTAGGTCTGGTGGGCTCCACCTTAGGCAAAAACATTCAGTACTTC.

With regard to this clonotype: A read error may explain this, as a much larger clone is one base away. The V gene is TRBV28, the J gene TRBJ2-5, with TRBD2 as a possible D gene (6 bases). Germline assignment: CDR1 MDHEN and CDR2 SYDVKM. This CDR3 spans 12 amino acids. V dropped 8 bases and J dropped 11 bases, with 18 bases sitting between them. The CDR3, as DNA: TGTGCCAGCGCGGAGGGCCATAGAGAGCAGTACTTC. Its translation: CASAEGHREQYF.

There are many counts of this clonotype. This chain uses TRBV28 with TRBJ1-2; 9 nucleotides match TRBD1. Looked up from germline, CDR1 is MDHEN and CDR2 is SYDVKM. The CDR3 has 17 residues. The trim removed 5 bases at V and 3 bases at J, leaving 13 bases unmatched. CDR3 amino acids: CASSPRYYRGHDYGYTF. CDR3 nucleotides: TGTGCCAGCAGTCCTAGATACTACAGGGGGCACGACTATGGCTACACCTTC.

As to this clonotype: It may be a read error: a sequence one base away is much more abundant. This chain uses TRBV5-1 with TRBJ1-2; TRBD1 matches 8 bases. Germline V CDR1 and CDR2: SGHRS, YFSETQ. The CDR3 runs 18 residues. With 7 bases clipped from V and 4 bases from J, the junction kept 21 bases outside the gene matches. Here the CDR3 reads CASGQPRTGKVAGYGYTF. The CDR3 nucleotides are TGCGCCAGCGGCCAACCCAGGACAGGGAAGGTCGCGGGCTATGGCTACACCTTC.

The V call is TRBV7-2, the J call TRBJ2-1, with D hard to call. The CDR3 length is 13 residues. The germline V gene has CDR1 SGHTA and CDR2 FQGNSA. Trimming stripped 1 base from V and 6 bases from J, with 7 bases between. This CDR3 reads CASSLVSTNEQFF. The CDR3 bases are TGTGCCAGCAGCTTAGTGTCTACCAATGAGCAGTTCTTC.

The chain links TRBV28 to TRBJ2-3, with TRBD2 as a possible D gene (5 bases). Per germline, CDR1 MDHEN and CDR2 SYDVKM. The CDR3 spans 17 residues. V lost 3 bases to trimming and J lost 10 bases, with 26 bases between them. The CDR3 loop is CASSFSVIGRVPSSQYF. DNA of the CDR3: TGTGCCAGCAGTTTTTCGGTCATAGGGCGGGTCCCATCGTCGCAGTATTTT.

This clonotype appeared a few times. The genes are TRBV4-3 and TRBJ2-3; D unclear. Trimming left V 0 bases short and J 2 bases short, with 9 bases between. Germline V gene sequence: CDR1 LGHNA, CDR2 YSLEER. The CDR3 spans 15 residues. The CDR3 here is CASSQDARSTDTQYF. The CDR3 DNA reads TGCGCCAGCAGCCAAGATGCCCGGTCCACAGATACGCAGTATTTT.

The chain uses TRBV6-1 and TRBJ2-3; weak D call: TRBD2 (6 bases). CDR1 and CDR2 from the germline V gene are MNHNS and SASEGT. CDR3 length: 14 residues. V was pared by 7 bases and J by 2 bases, with 13 bases between. CDR3 loop: CASTRGSSTDTQYF. For the CDR3, the DNA is TGTGCCAGCACCCGGGGGTCCTCCACAGATACGCAGTATTTT.